This T cell receptor (beta chain) was observed in a study of cytomegalovirus exposure and HLA in healthy donors. General observations from the study: Reportedly, cytomegalovirus status was diagnosed with high sensitivity and specificity. It is likely that the observed cluster of highly shared sequence variants was a sequencing artifact.

A word on this clone: What it binds is unknown.

The PCR used 60 Vbeta and 13 Jbeta primers. The method was immunoSEQ multiplex PCR; TCRdb's version includes in-frame clones alone and lacks a portion of them. Of about 160,000 clones detected, around three quarters appear once; the ten largest clones hold under 4%. The receptor comes from a woman aged 40 to 55 in good health and CMV-seronegative. The sequencing sample was made of PBMCs.

CDR3 in DNA: TGTGCCAGCAGCTTAGTATCTCATTCACCCCTCCACTTT. Its protein product is CASSLVSHSPLHF. V gene TRBV7-9 combines with J gene TRBJ1-6; D gene unclear. V was shortened by 1 base and J by 8 bases, with 6 bases between the two germline ends. This CDR3 has 13 residues. Germline V gene lookup returns CDR1 SEHNR and CDR2 FQNEAQ (reference sequence).